These 2 T cell receptor beta chains were all obtained from the same sample, sequenced in a study of blood T cell repertoires in COVID-19. Clones were sequenced by immunoSEQ multiplex PCR, and TCRdb holds only the in-frame ones, with some missing. Altogether about 170,000 clones are present, 90% to 95% being singletons, with the ten largest covering about 5%. Sequences were obtained from peripheral blood. The receptors were sampled from a woman aged 45-65 years with acute or convalescent COVID-19.

In its sample, this clone was seen once. The chain uses TRBV6-6 and TRBJ1-3, with 8 bases fitting TRBD1. Looked up from germline, CDR1 is MNHNY and CDR2 is SVGAGI (reference sequence). J was trimmed by 8 bases and V by 4 bases; bases with no gene match: 7. The CDR3 is 14 amino acids. CDR3 amino acids: CASSSSGGADTIYF. In nucleotides, the CDR3 is TGTGCCAGCAGTTCTTCAGGGGGCGCGGACACCATATATTTT.

The chain combines TRBV3-1 (or the pseudogene TRBV3-2) with TRBJ2-2; the match to TRBD1 covers 10 bases. V lost 7 bases, J lost 3 bases, and 5 bases stayed unmatched. This CDR3 has 15 amino acids. Germline V lookup: CDR1 LGHDT, CDR2 YNNKEL (reference sequence). CDR3 coding DNA: TGTGCCAGCATTTTTGGGACAGGGGACACCGGGGAGCTGTTTTTT. Amino acids: CASIFGTGDTGELFF.